Shown below are 32 T cell receptor beta chains from a single sample sequenced in a study of blood T cells in healthy people across ages. Primers used in a second PCR of roughly 6 to 11 cycles were a sample-barcoded 5' primer and a J-beta primer mix. MiXCR, applied by TCRdb to the 5' RACE reads, yields one record per CDR3 protein. The sample carries hundreds of thousands of distinct CDR3 sequences, roughly 50% recorded once. Sequenced sample: blood. The receptors derive from a middle-aged man in good health.

This chain uses TRBV7-6 with TRBJ1-2; possible D gene TRBD1, 6 bases. V was clipped by 1 base and J by 4 bases, with 10 bases between them. CDR1 and CDR2 (germline): SGHVS, FNYEAQ. The CDR3 contains 14 residues. In DNA, the CDR3 is TGTGCCAGCAGCTTAGACAGGGAGAGCTATGGCTACACCTTC. Protein sequence: CASSLDRESYGYTF.

The chain is built from TRBV20-1 and TRBJ2-1; 11 positions match TRBD1. The CDR3 consists of 14 residues. The V gene's germline CDR1 is DFQATT and CDR2 SNEGSKA (reference sequence). V was clipped by 5 bases and J by 7 bases; unmatched bases: 7. In DNA, the CDR3 is TGCAGTGCTGTGGACAGGGGGCTTAATAATGAGCAGTTCTTC. It translates to CSAVDRGLNNEQFF.

CDR3: CASSVGDRGLFTLHF. In DNA, the CDR3 is TGTGCCAGCAGCGTGGGGGACAGGGGATTATTCACCCTCCACTTT. The chain employs TRBV9 and TRBJ1-6, with TRBD1 identical over 10 bases. CDR1 SGDLS and CDR2 YYNGEE come from the germline V gene. This CDR3 spans 15 amino acids. Unmatched junction bases numbered 10, after V lost 2 bases and J lost 14 bases.

A few counts support this clonotype. The chain has TRBV20-1 and TRBJ2-3; D gene ambiguous. Germline CDR1 DFQATT, CDR2 SNEGSKA (reference sequence). The CDR3 sequence is 13 residues long. Trimming removed 6 bases from V and 0 bases from J, with 10 bases in between. The CDR3 is CSAGATSTDTQYF. The CDR3 DNA reads TGCAGTGCCGGCGCAACTAGCACAGATACGCAGTATTTT.

This clonotype has a handful of counts. The chain has TRBV29-1 and TRBJ2-7, with a possible D match to TRBD2 (6 bases). This CDR3 spans 13 amino acids. Germline CDR1 reads SQVTM; CDR2 reads ANQGSEA. The CDR3 nucleotides are TGCAGTTGTGGTTCGGGGGAAAGATACGAGCAGTACTTC. This translates into CSCGSGERYEQYF.

V usage is TRBV3-1 and J usage is TRBJ2-3, with D tentatively TRBD1 (6 bases). Trimming removed 4 bases at V and 0 bases at J, with 14 bases between. Germline V CDR1 and CDR2: LGHDT, YNNKEL (reference sequence). The CDR3 totals 16 residues. In DNA form, the CDR3 reads TGTGCCAGCAGCCTCCCTTTGGGACACAGCACAGATACGCAGTATTTT. This codes for CASSLPLGHSTDTQYF.

The chain couples TRBV27 to TRBJ1-4; 9 nucleotides agree with TRBD1. Unmatched junction bases numbered 9, after V lost 1 base and J lost 6 bases. The CDR3 runs to 17 residues. Per the germline V gene, CDR1 is MNHEY and CDR2 is SMNVEV (reference sequence). CDR3 nucleotide sequence: TGTGCCAGCAGTTTATACCAGAACAGGGGGCGCGATGAAAAACTGTTTTTT. Amino acid sequence: CASSLYQNRGRDEKLFF.

The chain carries TRBV2 and TRBJ1-5; possible D gene TRBD1, 5 bases. V lost 4 bases and J lost 3, with 13 bases in between. The CDR3 runs 15 residues. Germline CDR1 SNHLY, CDR2 FYNNEI. CDR3: CASSVGRGLNQPQHF. CDR3 nucleotide sequence: TGTGCCAGCAGTGTAGGGCGGGGACTCAATCAGCCCCAGCATTTT.

The chain combines TRBV12-3 or TRBV12-4 with TRBJ1-4; D ambiguous. The V and J ends lost 7 bases and 6 bases respectively, with 12 bases between them. The CDR3 sequence is 13 residues long. CDR3 sequence (DNA): TGTGCCAGCACTCCCTCTTTGGATGAAAAACTGTTTTTT. Amino acids: CASTPSLDEKLFF.

With regard to this clonotype: One end of the junction does not line up with germline, which may come from a read error. The chain couples TRBV7-9 to TRBJ2-3; 7 bases fit TRBD1. Germline loops: CDR1 SEHNR, CDR2 FQNEAQ (reference sequence). The CDR3 length is 16 residues. This chain's CDR3 is CASSLRQGMRTGTQYF. The CDR3 DNA follows: TGTGCCAGCAGCTTGAGACAGGGTATGAGGACAGGTACGCAGTATTTT.

The count of this clonotype is one. The CDR3 spells CAPTGTQYF. The CDR3 region has the DNA TGTGCCCCAACGGGGACCCAGTACTTC. This chain joins TRBV21-1 and TRBJ2-7; the table's D gene call, TRBD1, was not cross checked with the DNA. The J call may be mistaken, given a closer DNA end match to TRBJ2-5. TRBV21-1 is annotated as a pseudogene. This CDR3 comprises 9 residues.

The gene calls are TRBV6-2 or TRBV6-3 and TRBJ2-6; D is unresolved. There are 18 residues in the CDR3. Trimming cost V 6 bases and J 0 bases, with 18 bases left between them. From germline, CDR1 is MNHEY and CDR2 SVGEGT. The chain's CDR3 is CASRPLWVPSSGANVLTF. In nucleotides, the CDR3 is TGTGCCAGCAGACCTCTATGGGTCCCGTCCTCTGGGGCCAACGTCCTGACTTTC.

The V and J genes are TRBV11-2 and TRBJ1-1; D gene unclear. The germline V gene has CDR1 SGHAT and CDR2 FQNNGV. There are 13 residues in the CDR3. V was shortened by 5 bases and J by 7 bases, with 14 bases between the two germline ends. Here the CDR3 reads CASSVRYPGEAFF. DNA for the CDR3: TGTGCCAGCAGCGTGAGGTATCCCGGTGAAGCTTTCTTT. The complete variable domain, with remaining parts taken from reference TRBV11-2 and TRBJ1-1, reads EAGVAQSPRYKIIEKRQSVAFWCNPISGHATLYWYQQILGQGPKLLIQFQNNGVVDDSQLPKDRFSAERLKGVDSTLKIQPAKLEDSAVYLCASSVRYPGEAFFGQGTRLTVV.

In the case of this clonotype: A single base separates this from a much larger clone, so it may be a read error. The chain joins TRBV6-2 or TRBV6-3 to TRBJ1-2, with 9 bases lining up with TRBD1. The CDR3 extends over 12 amino acids. J was trimmed by 7 bases and V by 6 bases; bases with no gene match: 3. Germline CDR1 reads MNHEY; CDR2 reads SVGEGT. The CDR3 DNA is TGTGCCAGCAGCCGGACAGGGGTTGGCTACACCTTC. Protein: CASSRTGVGYTF.

Turning to this clonotype: This may be a read error: a much more frequent sequence differs by one nucleotide. This chain uses TRBV29-1 with TRBJ1-2; D might be TRBD1 (5 bases). V lost 6 bases, J lost 4 bases, and 9 bases lay in between. This CDR3 has 11 amino acids. Germline CDR1 reads SQVTM; CDR2 reads ANQGSEA. In DNA, the CDR3 is TGCAGCGTACAGGAGAGCTATGGCTACACCTTC. Translated: CSVQESYGYTF. Complete variable domain (other parts from reference TRBV29-1 and TRBJ1-2): SAVISQKPSRDICQRGTSLTIQCQVDSQVTMMFWYRQQPGQSLTLIATANQGSEATYESGFVIDKFPISRPNLTFSTLTVSNMSPEDSSIYLCSVQESYGYTFGSGTRLTVV.

This sequence joins TRBV28 and TRBJ2-7; D gene unclear. The ends were cut back, 7 bases at V and 3 bases at J, with 10 bases in the middle. Germline CDR1 is MDHEN and CDR2 is SYDVKM. The CDR3 spans 12 residues. CDR3 in amino acids: CASTTSNYEQYF. In DNA, the CDR3 is TGTGCCAGCACAACTTCGAACTACGAGCAGTACTTC.

This clonotype was observed a handful of times. This chain uses TRBV27 with TRBJ2-1; either TRBD1 or TRBD2 may supply D (5 bases each). This CDR3 has 13 amino acids. Trimming cost V 5 bases and J 6 bases, with 11 bases left between them. Germline lookup yields CDR1 MNHEY and CDR2 SMNVEV (reference sequence). CDR3 DNA: TGTGCCAGCAGTCCTGAGGGGCCCAATGAGCAGTTCTTC. Its protein is CASSPEGPNEQFF.

The CDR3 sequence is CSVVGGEHTEAFF. Here the CDR3 DNA reads TGCAGCGTTGTTGGTGGCGAGCACACTGAAGCTTTCTTT. V is TRBV29-1 and J is TRBJ1-1; D is unclear. CDR1 SQVTM and CDR2 ANQGSEA come from the germline V gene. The V end was cut by 4 bases, the J end by 3 bases, with 12 bases between. The CDR3 is made up of 13 amino acids.

The sample holds a few counts of this clonotype. The chain links TRBV12-3 or TRBV12-4 to TRBJ1-1; D unresolved. Trimming shortened V by 7 bases and J by 4 bases, and 13 bases separated the two germline ends. This CDR3 has 13 residues. This chain's CDR3 is CASTMGDGTEAFF. The DNA of the CDR3 is TGTGCCAGCACGATGGGCGACGGCACTGAAGCTTTCTTT.

This clonotype was observed a few times. This sequence joins TRBV11-1 and TRBJ2-6, with D unclear. The germline V gene encodes CDR1 SGHAT and CDR2 FQDESV (reference sequence). The V gene lost 7 bases and the J gene lost 0 bases, with 7 bases spanning the gap. This CDR3 is 14 amino acids long. CDR3 nucleotides: TGTGCCAGCACCATGCGCTCTGGGGCCAACGTCCTGACTTTC. Translated, it gives CASTMRSGANVLTF.

Comments on this clonotype: No DNA is shown, since the ends of the CDR3 on it are uncertain; the CDR3 is the one TCRdb lists. This chain joins TRBV12-3 or TRBV12-4 and TRBJ2-1; the D call of TRBD2 is as the table states it, not checked on the DNA. Termini included, the CDR3 measures 16 amino acids. The chain's CDR3 is CASSFGAGGFYNEQFF.

The rearrangement joins TRBV5-1 to TRBJ2-4; D might be TRBD1 (6 bases). The tail of the sequence fits TRBJ2-7 better, so the J call may be wrong. The CDR3 is 14 residues long. CDR1 is SGHRS and CDR2 is YFSETQ in the germline V gene. CDR3 coding DNA: TGCGCCAGCAGCTTGACAACAGGGAACCACGAGCAGTACTTC. It is translated as CASSLTTGNHEQYF.

The V call is TRBV10-3, the J call TRBJ2-3, with D possibly matching TRBD1 (7 bases). Germline V CDR1 and CDR2: ENHRY, SYGVKD. Trimming stripped 4 bases from V and 4 bases from J, with 18 bases between. CDR3 length equals 16 residues. CDR3 DNA sequence: TGTGCCATCAGTGGGGCCGGGGGACAGCATCCAGATACGCAGTATTTT. Protein sequence: CAISGAGGQHPDTQYF.

The rearrangement links TRBV7-7 to TRBJ2-5, with D tentatively TRBD2 (6 bases). The CDR3 sequence is 15 residues long. Germline assignment: CDR1 SSHAT and CDR2 FNYEAQ (reference sequence). Trimming removed 9 bases at V and 2 bases at J, with 19 bases between. CDR3 in DNA: TGTGCCAGTCGGGAGACGATGAATTATCAAGAGACCCAGTACTTC. Translating it yields CASRETMNYQETQYF.

V is TRBV19 and J is TRBJ2-5; possible D gene TRBD2, 5 bases. The V gene lost 3 bases and the J gene lost 2 bases, with 10 bases spanning the gap. Germline CDR1 reads LNHDA; CDR2 reads SQIVND (reference sequence). The CDR3 is 14 amino acids. CDR3 nucleotides: TGTGCCAGTAGTATTCGCGGGCCACAAGAGACCCAGTACTTC. Protein sequence: CASSIRGPQETQYF.

This chain connects TRBV15 to TRBJ2-7; possibly TRBD1 or TRBD2 for D (5 bases each). CDR1 LNHNV and CDR2 YYDKDF come from the germline V gene (reference sequence). The CDR3 consists of 15 residues. With 0 bases removed from V and 5 bases from J, the gap between germline ends came to 14 bases. The CDR3 coding sequence is TGTGCCACCAGCAGAGATCGGGAAGGGGCCAACGAGCAGTACTTC. Its translation is CATSRDREGANEQYF.

This clonotype was recorded a few times. This sequence joins TRBV29-1 and TRBJ2-5; TRBD1 is a possible D gene (6 bases). In germline, CDR1 is SQVTM, CDR2 ANQGSEA. The CDR3 totals 11 residues. V shed 4 bases and J shed 5 bases, with 8 bases lying between them. The CDR3 protein is CSVAGDETQYF. CDR3 nucleotide sequence: TGCAGCGTTGCAGGGGATGAGACCCAGTACTTC.

The chain recombines TRBV12-3 or TRBV12-4 with TRBJ2-3; the match to TRBD2 covers 7 bases. The CDR3 is made up of 15 amino acids. V trimming: 3 bases; J trimming: 2 bases; junction bases outside the gene matches: 5. The CDR3: CASSLSGVLTDTQYF. The DNA of the CDR3 is TGTGCCAGCAGTTTGAGCGGGGTCCTCACAGATACGCAGTATTTT.

This clonotype has ten or more counts. CDR3 amino acids: CSARDPPNLRTFGYTF. The CDR3 DNA follows: TGCAGTGCTAGAGACCCCCCCAATCTCCGGACATTCGGCTACACCTTC. The chain combines TRBV20-1 with TRBJ1-2, with D perhaps matching TRBD1 (5 bases). CDR1 and CDR2 from the germline V gene are DFQATT and SNEGSKA (reference sequence). There are 16 residues in the CDR3. Trimming stripped 0 bases from V and 8 bases from J, with 22 bases between.

This chain uses TRBV6-1 with TRBJ2-7; D is possibly TRBD1 or TRBD2 (5 bases each). The length of the CDR3 is 13 residues. V lost 7 bases to trimming and J lost 5 bases, with 15 bases between them. Germline lookup yields CDR1 MNHNS and CDR2 SASEGT. CDR3 region: CASTRDRRDEQYF. CDR3 DNA: TGTGCCAGCACCAGGGACCGAAGAGACGAGCAGTACTTC.

This clonotype was seen a handful of times. The chain employs TRBV7-9 and TRBJ2-5; maybe TRBD1 (6 bases). The DNA matches TRBJ2-7 better at its end, which makes the J call doubtful. CDR1 and CDR2 (germline): SEHNR, FQNEAQ (reference sequence). This CDR3 has 14 residues. The CDR3 bases are TGTGCCAGCAGCCGAACTGATGTAGGGGGCGAGCAGTACTTC. Encoded protein: CASSRTDVGGEQYF.

The chain carries TRBV6-5 and TRBJ2-1, with 9 bases matching TRBD1. From germline, CDR1 is MNHEY and CDR2 SVGAGI. Trimming at V came to 2 bases and at J to 6 bases, leaving 5 bases not matched to a gene. This CDR3 spans 15 amino acids. For the CDR3, the DNA is TGTGCCAGCAGTTACGACAGGGGGGGAAGCAATGAGCAGTTCTTC. Translated: CASSYDRGGSNEQFF.